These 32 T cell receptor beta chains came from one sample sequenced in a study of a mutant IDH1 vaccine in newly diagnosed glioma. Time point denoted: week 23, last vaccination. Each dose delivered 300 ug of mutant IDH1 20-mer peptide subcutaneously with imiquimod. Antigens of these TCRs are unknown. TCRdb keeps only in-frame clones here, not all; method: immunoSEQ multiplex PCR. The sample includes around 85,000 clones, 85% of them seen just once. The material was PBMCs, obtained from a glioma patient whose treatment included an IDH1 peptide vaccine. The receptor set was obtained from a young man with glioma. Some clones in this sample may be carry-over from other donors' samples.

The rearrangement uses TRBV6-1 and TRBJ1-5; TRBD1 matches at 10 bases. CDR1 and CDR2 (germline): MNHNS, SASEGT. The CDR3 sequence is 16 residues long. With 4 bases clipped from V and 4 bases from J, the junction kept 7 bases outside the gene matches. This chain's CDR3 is CASSAGQGFRNQPQHF. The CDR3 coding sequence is TGTGCCAGCAGTGCGGGACAGGGGTTCCGAAATCAGCCCCAGCATTTT.

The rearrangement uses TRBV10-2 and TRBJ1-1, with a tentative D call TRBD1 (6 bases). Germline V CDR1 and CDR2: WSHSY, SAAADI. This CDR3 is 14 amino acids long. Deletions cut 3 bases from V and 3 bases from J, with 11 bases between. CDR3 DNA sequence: TGCGCCAGCAGTGACGTAGGGGGGTACACTGAAGCTTTCTTT. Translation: CASSDVGGYTEAFF.

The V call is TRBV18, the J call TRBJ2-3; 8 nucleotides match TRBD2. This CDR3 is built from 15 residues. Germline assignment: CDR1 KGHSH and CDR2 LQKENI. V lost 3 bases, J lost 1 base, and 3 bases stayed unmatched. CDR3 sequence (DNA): TGTGCCAGCTCACCGTTGACTAGCGGCACAGATACGCAGTATTTT. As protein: CASSPLTSGTDTQYF.

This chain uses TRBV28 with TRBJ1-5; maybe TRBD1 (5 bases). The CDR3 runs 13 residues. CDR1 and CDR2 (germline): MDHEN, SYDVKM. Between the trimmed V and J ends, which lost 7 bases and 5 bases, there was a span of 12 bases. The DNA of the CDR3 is TGTGCCAGCACCGGGACTTGGGATCAGCCCCAGCATTTT. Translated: CASTGTWDQPQHF.

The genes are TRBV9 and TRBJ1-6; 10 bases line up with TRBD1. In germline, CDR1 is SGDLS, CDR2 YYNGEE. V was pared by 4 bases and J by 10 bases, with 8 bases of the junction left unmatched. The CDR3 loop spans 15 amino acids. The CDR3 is CASSPRQGAESPLHF. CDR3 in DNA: TGTGCCAGCAGCCCCCGACAGGGGGCGGAGTCACCCCTCCACTTT.

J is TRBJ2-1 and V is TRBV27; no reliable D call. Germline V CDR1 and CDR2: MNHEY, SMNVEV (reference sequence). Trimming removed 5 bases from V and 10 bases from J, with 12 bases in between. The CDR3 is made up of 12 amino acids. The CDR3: CASSPSPREQFF. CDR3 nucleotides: TGTGCCAGCAGTCCCTCCCCGAGGGAGCAGTTCTTC.

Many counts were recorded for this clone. The CDR3 spells CSVDNRGDEQFF. The DNA of the CDR3 is TGCAGCGTTGATAATCGGGGGGATGAGCAGTTCTTC. V usage is TRBV29-1 and J usage is TRBJ2-1; 7 nucleotides align to TRBD2. The CDR3 runs to 12 residues. V lost 3 bases and J lost 8; bases outside the gene matches: 4. CDR1 is SQVTM, CDR2 ANQGSEA, per germline.

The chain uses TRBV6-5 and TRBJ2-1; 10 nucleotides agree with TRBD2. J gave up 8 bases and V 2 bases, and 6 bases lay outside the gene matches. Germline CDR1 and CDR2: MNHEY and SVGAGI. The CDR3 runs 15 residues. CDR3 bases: TGTGCCAGCAGTTACGGCCCTAGCGGGAGCTATGAGCAGTTCTTC. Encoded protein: CASSYGPSGSYEQFF.

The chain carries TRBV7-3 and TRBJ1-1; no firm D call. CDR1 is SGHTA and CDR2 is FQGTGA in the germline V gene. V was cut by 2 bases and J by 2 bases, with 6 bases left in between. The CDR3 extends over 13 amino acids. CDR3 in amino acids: CASSLRGNTEAFF. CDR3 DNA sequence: TGTGCCAGCAGCTTACGAGGTAACACTGAAGCTTTCTTT. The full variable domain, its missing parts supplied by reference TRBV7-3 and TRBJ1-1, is GAGVSQTPSNKVTEKGKYVELRCDPISGHTALYWYRQSLGQGPEFLIYFQGTGAADDSGLPNDRFFAVRPEGSVSTLKIQRTERGDSAVYLCASSLRGNTEAFFGQGTRLTVV.

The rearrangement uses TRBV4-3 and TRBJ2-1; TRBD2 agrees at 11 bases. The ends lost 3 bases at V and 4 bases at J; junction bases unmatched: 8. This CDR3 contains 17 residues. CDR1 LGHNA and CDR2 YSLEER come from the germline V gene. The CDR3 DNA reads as TGCGCCAGCAGCCAGGAACTAGCGGGGGTTTTATACAATGAGCAGTTCTTC. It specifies CASSQELAGVLYNEQFF.

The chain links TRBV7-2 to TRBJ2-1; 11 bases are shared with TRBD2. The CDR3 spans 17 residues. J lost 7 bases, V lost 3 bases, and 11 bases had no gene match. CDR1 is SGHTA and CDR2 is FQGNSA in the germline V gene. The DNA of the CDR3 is TGTGCCAGCAGCTTCAGACTAGCGGGGATCCCAGGGAATGAGCAGTTCTTC. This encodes CASSFRLAGIPGNEQFF.

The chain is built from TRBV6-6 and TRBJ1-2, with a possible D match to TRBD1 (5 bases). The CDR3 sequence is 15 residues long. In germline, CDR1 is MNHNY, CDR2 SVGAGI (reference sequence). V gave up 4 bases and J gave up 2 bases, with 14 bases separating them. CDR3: CASSSLSPGNYGYTF. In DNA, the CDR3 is TGTGCCAGCAGTTCCTTAAGTCCAGGGAACTATGGCTACACCTTC.

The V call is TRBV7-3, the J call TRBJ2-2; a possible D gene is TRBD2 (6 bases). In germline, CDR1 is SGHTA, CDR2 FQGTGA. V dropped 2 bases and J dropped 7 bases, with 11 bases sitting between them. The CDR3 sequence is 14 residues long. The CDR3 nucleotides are TGTGCCAGCAGCTTATTGGGAGGAGGCGGGGAGCTGTTTTTT. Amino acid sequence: CASSLLGGGGELFF.

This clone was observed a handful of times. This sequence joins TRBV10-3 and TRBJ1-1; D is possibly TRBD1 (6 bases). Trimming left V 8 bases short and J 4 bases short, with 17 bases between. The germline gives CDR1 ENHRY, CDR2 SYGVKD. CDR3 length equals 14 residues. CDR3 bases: TGTGCCATCTCGGGGGGCGGATGGGGCACTGAAGCTTTCTTT. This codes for CAISGGGWGTEAFF.

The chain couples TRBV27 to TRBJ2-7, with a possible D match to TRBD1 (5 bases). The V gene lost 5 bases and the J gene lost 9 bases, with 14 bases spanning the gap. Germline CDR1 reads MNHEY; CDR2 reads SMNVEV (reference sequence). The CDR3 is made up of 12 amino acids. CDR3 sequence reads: CASSPQGQGQYF. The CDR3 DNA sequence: TGTGCCAGCAGTCCTCAGGGTCAGGGGCAGTACTTC.

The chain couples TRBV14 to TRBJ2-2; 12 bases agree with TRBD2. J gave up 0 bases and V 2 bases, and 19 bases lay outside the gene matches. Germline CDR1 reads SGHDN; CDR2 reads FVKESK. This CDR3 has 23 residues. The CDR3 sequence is CASSQTSGGIHTSKNANTGELFF. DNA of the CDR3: TGTGCCAGCAGCCAAACTAGCGGGGGGATACACACATCAAAGAACGCGAACACCGGGGAGCTGTTTTTT.

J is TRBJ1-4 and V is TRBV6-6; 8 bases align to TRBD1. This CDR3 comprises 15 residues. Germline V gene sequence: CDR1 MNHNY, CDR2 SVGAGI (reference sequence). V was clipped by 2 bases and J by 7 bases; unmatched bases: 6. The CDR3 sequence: CASSYGQGLGEKLFF. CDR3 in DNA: TGTGCCAGCAGTTACGGACAGGGTCTGGGTGAAAAACTGTTTTTT.

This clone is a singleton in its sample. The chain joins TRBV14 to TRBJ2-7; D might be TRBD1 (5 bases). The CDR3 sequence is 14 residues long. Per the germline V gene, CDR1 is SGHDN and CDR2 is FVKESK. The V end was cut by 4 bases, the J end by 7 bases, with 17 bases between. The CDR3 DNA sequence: TGTGCCAGCAGCCCAGGGTTAGCTTTTCGGGAGCAGTACTTC. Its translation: CASSPGLAFREQYF.

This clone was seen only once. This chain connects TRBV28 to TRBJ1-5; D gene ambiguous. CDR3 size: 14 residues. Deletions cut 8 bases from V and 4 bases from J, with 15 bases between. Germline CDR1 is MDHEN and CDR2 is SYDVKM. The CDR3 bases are TGTGCCAGCCGACGGTCAGCAGGTAATCAGCCCCAGCATTTT. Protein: CASRRSAGNQPQHF.

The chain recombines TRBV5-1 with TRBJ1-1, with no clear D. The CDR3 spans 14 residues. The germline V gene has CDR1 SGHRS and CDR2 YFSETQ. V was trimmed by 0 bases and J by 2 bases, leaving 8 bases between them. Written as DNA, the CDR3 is TGCGCCAGCAGCTTGGCCCCAACAAACACTGAAGCTTTCTTT. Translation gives CASSLAPTNTEAFF.

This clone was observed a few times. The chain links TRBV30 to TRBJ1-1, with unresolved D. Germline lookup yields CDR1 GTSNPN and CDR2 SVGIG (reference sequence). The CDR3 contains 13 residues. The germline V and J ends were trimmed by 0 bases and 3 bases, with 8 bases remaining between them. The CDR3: CAWSVQIDTEAFF. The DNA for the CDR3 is TGTGCCTGGAGTGTTCAAATCGACACTGAAGCTTTCTTT.

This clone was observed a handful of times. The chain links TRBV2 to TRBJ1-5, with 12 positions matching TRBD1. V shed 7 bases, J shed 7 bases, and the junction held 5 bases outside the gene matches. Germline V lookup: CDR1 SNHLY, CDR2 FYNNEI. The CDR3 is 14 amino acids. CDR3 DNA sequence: TGTGCCAGCACCCCGGGACAGGGGGCCCAGCCCCAGCATTTT. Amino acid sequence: CASTPGQGAQPQHF.

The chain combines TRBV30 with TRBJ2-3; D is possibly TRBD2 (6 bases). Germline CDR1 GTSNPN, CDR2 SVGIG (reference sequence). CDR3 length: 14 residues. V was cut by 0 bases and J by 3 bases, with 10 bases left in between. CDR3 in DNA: TGTGCCTGGAGTGTCGGGAGAGAAACAGATACGCAGTATTTT. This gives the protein CAWSVGRETDTQYF.

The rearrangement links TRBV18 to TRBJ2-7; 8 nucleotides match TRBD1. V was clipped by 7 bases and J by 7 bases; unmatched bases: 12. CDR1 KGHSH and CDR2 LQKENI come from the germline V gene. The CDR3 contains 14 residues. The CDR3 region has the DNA TGTGCCAGCTTCACCACAGCCAGGGGGCATGAGCAGTACTTC. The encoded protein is CASFTTARGHEQYF.

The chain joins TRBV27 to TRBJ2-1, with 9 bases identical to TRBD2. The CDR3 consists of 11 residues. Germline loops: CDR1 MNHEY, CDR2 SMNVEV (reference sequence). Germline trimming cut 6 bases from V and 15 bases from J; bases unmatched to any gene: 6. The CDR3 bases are TGTGCCAGCAGGTTAGCGGGAGCAGCGTTCTTC. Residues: CASRLAGAAFF.

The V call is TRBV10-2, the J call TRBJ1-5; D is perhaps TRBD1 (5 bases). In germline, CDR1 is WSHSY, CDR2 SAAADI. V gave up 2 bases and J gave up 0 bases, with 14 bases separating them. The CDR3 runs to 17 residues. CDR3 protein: CASSEAWGGFSNQPQHF. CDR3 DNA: TGCGCCAGCAGTGAGGCGTGGGGGGGGTTTAGCAATCAGCCCCAGCATTTT.

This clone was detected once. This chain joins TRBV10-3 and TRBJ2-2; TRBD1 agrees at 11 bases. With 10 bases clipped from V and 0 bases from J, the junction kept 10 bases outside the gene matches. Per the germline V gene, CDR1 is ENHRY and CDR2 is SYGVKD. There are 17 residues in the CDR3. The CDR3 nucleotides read TGTGCCACCCAAAACCGGGACAGGGGGTCGAACACCGGGGAGCTGTTTTTT. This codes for CATQNRDRGSNTGELFF.

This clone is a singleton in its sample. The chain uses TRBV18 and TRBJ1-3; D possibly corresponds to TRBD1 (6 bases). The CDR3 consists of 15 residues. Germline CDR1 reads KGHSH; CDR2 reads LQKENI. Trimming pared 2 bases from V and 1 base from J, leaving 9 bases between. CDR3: CASSPSGDSGNTIYF. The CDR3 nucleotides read TGTGCCAGCTCACCATCAGGGGATTCTGGAAACACCATATATTTT.

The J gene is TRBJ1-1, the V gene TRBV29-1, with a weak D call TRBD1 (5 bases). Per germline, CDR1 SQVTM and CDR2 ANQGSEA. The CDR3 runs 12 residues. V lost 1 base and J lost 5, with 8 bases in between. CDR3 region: CSVEVSGTEAFF. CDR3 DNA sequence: TGCAGCGTTGAAGTGTCAGGGACTGAAGCTTTCTTT.

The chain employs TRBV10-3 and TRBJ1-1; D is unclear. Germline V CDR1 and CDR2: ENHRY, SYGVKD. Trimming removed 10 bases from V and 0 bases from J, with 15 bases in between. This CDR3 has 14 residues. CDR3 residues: CATAPKPLNTEAFF. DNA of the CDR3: TGTGCCACGGCTCCTAAACCCCTGAACACTGAAGCTTTCTTT.

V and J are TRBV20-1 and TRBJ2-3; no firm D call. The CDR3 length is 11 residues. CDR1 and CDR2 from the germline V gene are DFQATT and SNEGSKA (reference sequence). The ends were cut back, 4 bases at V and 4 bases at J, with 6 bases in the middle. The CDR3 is CSATPSDTQYF. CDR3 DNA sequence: TGCAGTGCTACCCCATCAGATACGCAGTATTTT.

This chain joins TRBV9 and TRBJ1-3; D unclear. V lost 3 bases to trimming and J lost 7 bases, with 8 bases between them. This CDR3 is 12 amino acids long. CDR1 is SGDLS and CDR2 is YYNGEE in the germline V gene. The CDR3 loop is CASSGVGNTIYF. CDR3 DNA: TGTGCCAGCAGCGGTGTTGGGAACACCATATATTTT.